This T cell receptor beta chain originates from a study of tumor and adjacent non-tumor tissue in lung cancer. Study at large: Histology: 12 adenocarcinoma, a couple of squamous cell carcinoma, 1 small cell lung cancer. Patients were aged about 31 to 85, approximately ten men and a handful of women, stage I to III. General study findings and limits: Tumor repertoires had a smaller top 100 clone share than normal lung.

V was clipped by 10 bases and J by 0 bases, with 19 bases between them. Germline-derived CDR1 and CDR2 are MNHEY and SVGAGI. The CDR3 covers 16 residues. TCRbeta libraries were built with three rounds of nested PCR, modified from ARM-PCR. One entry per CDR3 protein, called by TCRdb with MiXCR from the multiplex PCR reads. The sample lists approximately 75,000 distinct CDR3 sequences, over 70% occurring once. RNA was extracted from bulk tissue without any cell sorting. In regard to this clonotype: Its matching antigen is unknown. No conserved phenylalanine or tryptophan ends this CDR3, so it is likely a read error.

The origin of this receptor is a woman between 45 and 60 years old with non-small cell lung cancer. V gene TRBV6-5 combines with J gene TRBJ2-4; no firm D call. Sequencing was performed on lung tumor tissue. CDR3 coding DNA: TGTGCCATCAGCGAAGGAACCAGACTAGCCAAAAACATTCAGTACTCC. Protein: CAISEGTRLAKNIQYS.